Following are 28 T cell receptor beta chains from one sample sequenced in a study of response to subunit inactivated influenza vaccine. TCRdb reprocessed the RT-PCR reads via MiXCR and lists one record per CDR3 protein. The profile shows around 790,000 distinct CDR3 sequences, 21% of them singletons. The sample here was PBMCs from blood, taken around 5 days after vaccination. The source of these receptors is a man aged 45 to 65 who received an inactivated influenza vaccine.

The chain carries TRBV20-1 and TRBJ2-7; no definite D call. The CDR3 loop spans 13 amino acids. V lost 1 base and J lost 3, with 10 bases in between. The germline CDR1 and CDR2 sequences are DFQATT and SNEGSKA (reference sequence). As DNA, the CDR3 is TGCAGTGCTAGAGGCCCCGGCGGCTACGAGCAGTACTTC. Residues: CSARGPGGYEQYF.

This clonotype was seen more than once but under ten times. The CDR3 coding sequence is TGTGCCAGCAGTCAAACCGAGACACCCGGCTACACCTTC. Protein: CASSQTETPGYTF. The V gene is TRBV6-1, the J gene TRBJ1-2; D gene uncertain. Germline V gives CDR1 MNHNS, CDR2 SASEGT. With 5 bases removed from V and 8 bases from J, the gap between germline ends came to 15 bases. CDR3 size: 13 residues.

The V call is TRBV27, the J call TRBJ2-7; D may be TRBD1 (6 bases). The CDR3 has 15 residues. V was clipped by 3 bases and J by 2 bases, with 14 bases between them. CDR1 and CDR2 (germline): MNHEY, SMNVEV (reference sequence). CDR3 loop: CASSFKGHRTYEQYF. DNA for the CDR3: TGTGCCAGCAGTTTCAAGGGACACCGAACCTACGAGCAGTACTTC.

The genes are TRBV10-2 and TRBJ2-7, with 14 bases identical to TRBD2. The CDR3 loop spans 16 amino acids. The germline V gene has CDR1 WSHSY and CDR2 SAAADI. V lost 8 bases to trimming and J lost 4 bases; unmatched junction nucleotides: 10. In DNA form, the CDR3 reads TGCGCCAGCTGGACTAGCGGGGGGCCCGCGTTATACGAGCAGTACTTC. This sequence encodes CASWTSGGPALYEQYF.

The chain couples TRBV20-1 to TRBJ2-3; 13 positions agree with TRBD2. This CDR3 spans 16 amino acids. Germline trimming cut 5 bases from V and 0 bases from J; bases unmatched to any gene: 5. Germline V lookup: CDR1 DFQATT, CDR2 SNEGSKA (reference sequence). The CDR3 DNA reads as TGCAGTGCTGACACTAGCGGGGGGGCTAGCACAGATACGCAGTATTTT. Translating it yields CSADTSGGASTDTQYF.

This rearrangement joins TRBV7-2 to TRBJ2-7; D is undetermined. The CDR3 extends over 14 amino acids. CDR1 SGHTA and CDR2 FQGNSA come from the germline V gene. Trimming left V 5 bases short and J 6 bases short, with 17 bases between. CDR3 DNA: TGTGCCAGCAGCGCCGTGGGGAACGGGCGCGAGCAGTACTTC. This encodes CASSAVGNGREQYF.

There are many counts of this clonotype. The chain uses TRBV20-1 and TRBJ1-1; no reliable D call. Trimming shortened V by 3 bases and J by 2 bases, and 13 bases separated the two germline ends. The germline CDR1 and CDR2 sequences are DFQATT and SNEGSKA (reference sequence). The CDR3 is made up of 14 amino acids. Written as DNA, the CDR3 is TGCAGTGCTAGTGGGTTCGGCGGAAACACTGAAGCTTTCTTT. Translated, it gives CSASGFGGNTEAFF.

CDR3: CASGLSLSGGTGELFF. The CDR3 nucleotides are TGTGCTAGTGGTTTGTCCCTAAGTGGAGGGACCGGGGAGCTGTTTTTT. The chain employs TRBV12-5 and TRBJ2-2, with D tentatively TRBD2 (6 bases). The CDR3 covers 16 residues. Germline CDR1 is LGHNT and CDR2 is FRNRAP. V gave up 2 bases and J gave up 5 bases, with 15 bases separating them.

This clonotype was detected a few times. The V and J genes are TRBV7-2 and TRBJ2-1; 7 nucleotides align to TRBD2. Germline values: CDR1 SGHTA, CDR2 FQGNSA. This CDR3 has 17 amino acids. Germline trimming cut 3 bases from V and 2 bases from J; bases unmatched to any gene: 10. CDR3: CASSLTSRMKPYNEQFF. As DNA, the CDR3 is TGTGCCAGCAGCTTGACTAGCAGAATGAAGCCCTACAATGAGCAGTTCTTC.

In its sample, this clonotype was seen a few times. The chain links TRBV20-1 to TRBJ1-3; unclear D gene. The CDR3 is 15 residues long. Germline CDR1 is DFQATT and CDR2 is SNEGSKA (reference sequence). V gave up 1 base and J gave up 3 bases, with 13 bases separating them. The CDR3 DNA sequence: TGCAGTGCTAGAGCCTTAGGGATGGATGGAAACACCATATATTTT. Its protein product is CSARALGMDGNTIYF.

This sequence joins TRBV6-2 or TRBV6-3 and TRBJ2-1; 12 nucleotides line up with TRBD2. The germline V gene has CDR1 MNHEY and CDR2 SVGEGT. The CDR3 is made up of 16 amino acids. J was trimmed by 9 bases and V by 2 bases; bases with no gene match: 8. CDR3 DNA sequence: TGTGCCAGCAGTTACCTCGGCCTAGCGGGGGGGCTTGAGCAGTTCTTC. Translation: CASSYLGLAGGLEQFF.

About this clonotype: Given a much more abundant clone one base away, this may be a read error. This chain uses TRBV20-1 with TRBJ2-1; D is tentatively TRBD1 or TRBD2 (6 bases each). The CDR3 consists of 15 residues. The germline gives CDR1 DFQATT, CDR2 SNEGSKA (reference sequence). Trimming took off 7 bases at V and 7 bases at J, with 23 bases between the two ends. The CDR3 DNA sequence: TGCAGTGTTGACCAGAGGGGGACTCGACCGAATGAGCAGTTCTTC. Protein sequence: CSVDQRGTRPNEQFF.

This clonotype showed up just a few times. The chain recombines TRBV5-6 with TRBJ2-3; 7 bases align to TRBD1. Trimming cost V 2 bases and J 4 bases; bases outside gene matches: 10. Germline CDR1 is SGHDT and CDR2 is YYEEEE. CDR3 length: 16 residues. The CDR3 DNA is TGTGCCAGCAGCTTTCGCGGTGTCAGGGGGTCAGATACGCAGTATTTT. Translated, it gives CASSFRGVRGSDTQYF. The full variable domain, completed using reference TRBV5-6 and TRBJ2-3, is DAGVTQSPTHLIKTRGQQVTLRCSPKSGHDTVSWYQQALGQGPQFIFQYYEEEERQRGNFPDRFSGHQFPNYSSELNVNALLLGDSALYLCASSFRGVRGSDTQYFGPGTRLTVL.

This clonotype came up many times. This chain's CDR3 is CASKGSNQPQHF. The CDR3 bases are TGTGCCAGCAAAGGGTCCAATCAGCCCCAGCATTTT. This chain joins TRBV12-3 or TRBV12-4 and TRBJ1-5; unclear D gene. The CDR3 consists of 12 residues. Deletions cut 7 bases from V and 3 bases from J, with 7 bases between.

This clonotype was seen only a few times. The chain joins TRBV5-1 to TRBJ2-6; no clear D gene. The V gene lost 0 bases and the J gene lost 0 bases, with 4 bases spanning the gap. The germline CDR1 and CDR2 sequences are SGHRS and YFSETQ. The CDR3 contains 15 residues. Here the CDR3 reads CASSLGHSGANVLTF. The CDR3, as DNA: TGCGCCAGCAGCTTGGGACACTCTGGGGCCAACGTCCTGACTTTC.

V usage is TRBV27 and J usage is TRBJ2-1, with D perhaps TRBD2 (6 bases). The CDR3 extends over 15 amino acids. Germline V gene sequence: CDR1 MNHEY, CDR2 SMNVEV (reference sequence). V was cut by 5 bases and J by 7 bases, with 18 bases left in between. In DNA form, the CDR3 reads TGTGCCAGCAGTCTCAGCGGTGCCGCGGGGAATGAGCAGTTCTTC. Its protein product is CASSLSGAAGNEQFF.

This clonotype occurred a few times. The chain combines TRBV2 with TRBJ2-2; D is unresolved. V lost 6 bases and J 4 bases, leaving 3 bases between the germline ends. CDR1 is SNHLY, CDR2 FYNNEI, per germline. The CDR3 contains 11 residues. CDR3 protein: CASRTTGELFF. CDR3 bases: TGTGCCAGCAGGACCACCGGGGAGCTGTTTTTT.

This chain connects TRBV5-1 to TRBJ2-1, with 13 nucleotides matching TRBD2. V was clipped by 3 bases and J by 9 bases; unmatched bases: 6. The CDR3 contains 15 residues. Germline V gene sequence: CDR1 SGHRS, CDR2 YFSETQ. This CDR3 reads CASSYGLAGVGEQFF. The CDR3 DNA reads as TGCGCCAGCAGCTACGGACTAGCGGGAGTCGGTGAGCAGTTCTTC.

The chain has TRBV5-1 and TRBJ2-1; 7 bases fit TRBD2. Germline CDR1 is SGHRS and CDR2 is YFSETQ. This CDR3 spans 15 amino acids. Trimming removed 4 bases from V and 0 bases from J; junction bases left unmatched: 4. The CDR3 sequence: CASSTAGSSYNEQFF. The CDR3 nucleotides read TGCGCCAGCAGCACAGCGGGGAGCTCCTACAATGAGCAGTTCTTC.

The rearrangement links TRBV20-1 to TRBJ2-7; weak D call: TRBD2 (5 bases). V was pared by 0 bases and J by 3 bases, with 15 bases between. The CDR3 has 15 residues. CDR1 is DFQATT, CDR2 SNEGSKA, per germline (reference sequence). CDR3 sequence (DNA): TGCAGTGCTAGAGATGAGCGGAGCGGAGGCTACGAGCAGTACTTC. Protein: CSARDERSGGYEQYF.

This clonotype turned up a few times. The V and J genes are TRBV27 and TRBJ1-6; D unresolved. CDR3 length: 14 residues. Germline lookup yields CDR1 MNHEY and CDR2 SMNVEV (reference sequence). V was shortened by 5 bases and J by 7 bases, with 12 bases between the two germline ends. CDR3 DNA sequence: TGTGCCAGCAGTGCACGCGGGTGGAATTCACCCCTCCACTTT. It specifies CASSARGWNSPLHF.

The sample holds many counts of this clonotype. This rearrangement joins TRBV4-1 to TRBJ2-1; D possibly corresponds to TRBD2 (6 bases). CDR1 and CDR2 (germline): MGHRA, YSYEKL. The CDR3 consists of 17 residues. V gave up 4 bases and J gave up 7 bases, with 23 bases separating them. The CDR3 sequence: CASSRIQLGRGPNEQFF. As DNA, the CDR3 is TGCGCCAGCAGCCGAATTCAGCTCGGGCGGGGACCGAATGAGCAGTTCTTC.

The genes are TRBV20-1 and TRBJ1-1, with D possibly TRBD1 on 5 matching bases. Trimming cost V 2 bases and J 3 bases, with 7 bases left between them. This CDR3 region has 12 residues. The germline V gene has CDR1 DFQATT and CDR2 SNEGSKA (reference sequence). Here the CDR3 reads CSARRDHTEAFF. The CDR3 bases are TGCAGTGCTAGACGGGACCACACTGAAGCTTTCTTT.

The CDR3 reads CSAHRADTQYF. The CDR3 DNA is TGCAGTGCACACAGGGCCGATACGCAGTATTTT. This chain connects TRBV20-1 to TRBJ2-3, with D perhaps matching TRBD1 (6 bases). Trimming left V 6 bases short and J 6 bases short, with 10 bases between. This CDR3 contains 11 residues. CDR1 is DFQATT and CDR2 is SNEGSKA in the germline V gene (reference sequence).

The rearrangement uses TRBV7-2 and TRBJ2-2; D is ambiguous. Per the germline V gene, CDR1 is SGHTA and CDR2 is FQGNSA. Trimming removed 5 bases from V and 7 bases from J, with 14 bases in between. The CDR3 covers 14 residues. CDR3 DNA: TGTGCCAGCAGCCCCTCTGGGGTTATCGGGGAGCTGTTTTTT. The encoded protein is CASSPSGVIGELFF.

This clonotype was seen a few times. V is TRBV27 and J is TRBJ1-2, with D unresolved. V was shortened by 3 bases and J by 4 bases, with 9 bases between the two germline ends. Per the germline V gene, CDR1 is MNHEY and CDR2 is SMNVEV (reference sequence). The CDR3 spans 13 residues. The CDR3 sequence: CASSFSPLYGYTF. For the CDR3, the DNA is TGTGCCAGCAGTTTTTCCCCGCTCTATGGCTACACCTTC.

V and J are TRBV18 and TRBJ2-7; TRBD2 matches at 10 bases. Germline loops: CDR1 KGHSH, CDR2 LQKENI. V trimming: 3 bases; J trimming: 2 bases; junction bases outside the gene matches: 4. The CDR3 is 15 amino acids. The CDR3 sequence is CASSPGTSAAYEQYF. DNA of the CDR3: TGTGCCAGCTCACCGGGGACTAGCGCGGCCTACGAGCAGTACTTC.

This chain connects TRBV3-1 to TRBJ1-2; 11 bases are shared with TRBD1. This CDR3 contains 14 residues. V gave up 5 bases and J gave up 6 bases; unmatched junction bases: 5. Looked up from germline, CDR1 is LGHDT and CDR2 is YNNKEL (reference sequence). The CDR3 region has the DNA TGTGCCAGCAGCTCCTGGACAGGGGGCCATGGCTACACCTTC. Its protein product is CASSSWTGGHGYTF.